This T cell receptor beta chain was found in a study of OX40 agonist ivuxolimab in advanced cancers. General study findings and limits: Some nonresponders also had low normalized T-cell clonal expansion.

Repertoires were generated with immunoSEQ multiplex PCR, while TCRdb's copy carries only in-frame clones and drops some. The table includes 80,000 to 130,000 clones, 90% detected once. V was cut by 7 bases and J by 8 bases, with 25 bases left in between. The germline CDR1 and CDR2 sequences are SGHNT and YYREEE (reference sequence). This CDR3 has 16 amino acids. About this clone itself: Its target is unknown.

V is TRBV5-4 and J is TRBJ2-4; D could derive from TRBD1 or TRBD2 (6 bases each). This clonotype originated in an adult with an advanced solid tumor such as melanoma, head and neck, liver or kidney cancer. This specimen was CD4+ or CD8+ T cells sorted from blood, taken in a trial of the OX40 agonist ivuxolimab. Here the CDR3 DNA reads TGTGCCAGCGGCCACCGAAGGGGGGACGAAAAAGACATTCAGTACTTC. This sequence encodes CASGHRRGDEKDIQYF.